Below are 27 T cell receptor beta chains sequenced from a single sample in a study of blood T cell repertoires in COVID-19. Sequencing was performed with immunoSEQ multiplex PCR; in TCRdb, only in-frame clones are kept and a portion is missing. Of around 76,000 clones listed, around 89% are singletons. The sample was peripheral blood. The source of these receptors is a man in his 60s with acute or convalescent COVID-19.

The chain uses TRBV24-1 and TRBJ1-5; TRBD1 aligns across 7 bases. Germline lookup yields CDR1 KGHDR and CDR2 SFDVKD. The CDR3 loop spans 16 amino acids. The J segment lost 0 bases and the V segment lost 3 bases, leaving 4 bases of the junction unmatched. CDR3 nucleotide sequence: TGTGCCACCAGTGATGGGACAGTGGATAGCAATCAGCCCCAGCATTTT. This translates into CATSDGTVDSNQPQHF.

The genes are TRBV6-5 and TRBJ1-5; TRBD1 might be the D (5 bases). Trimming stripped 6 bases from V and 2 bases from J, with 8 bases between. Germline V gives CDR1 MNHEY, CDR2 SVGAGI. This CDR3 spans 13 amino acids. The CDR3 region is CASSPTGNQPQHF. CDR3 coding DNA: TGTGCCAGCAGCCCGACAGGCAATCAGCCCCAGCATTTT.

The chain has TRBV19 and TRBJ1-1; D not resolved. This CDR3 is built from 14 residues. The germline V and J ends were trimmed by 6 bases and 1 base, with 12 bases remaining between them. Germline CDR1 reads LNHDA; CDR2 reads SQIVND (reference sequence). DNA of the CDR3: TGTGCCAGTAGAATTGAGGGTCAGAACACTGAAGCTTTCTTT. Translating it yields CASRIEGQNTEAFF. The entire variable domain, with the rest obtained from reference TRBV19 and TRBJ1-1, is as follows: DGGITQSPKYLFRKEGQNVTLSCEQNLNHDAMYWYRQDPGQGLRLIYYSQIVNDFQKGDIAEGYSVSREKKESFPLTVTSAQKNPTAFYLCASRIEGQNTEAFFGQGTRLTVV.

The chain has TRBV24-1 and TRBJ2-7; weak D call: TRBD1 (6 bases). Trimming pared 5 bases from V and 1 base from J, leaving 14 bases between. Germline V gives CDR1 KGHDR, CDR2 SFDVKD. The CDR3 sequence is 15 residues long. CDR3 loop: CATSGSGTQSYEQYF. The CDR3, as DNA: TGTGCCACCAGTGGGTCCGGGACACAATCCTACGAGCAGTACTTC.

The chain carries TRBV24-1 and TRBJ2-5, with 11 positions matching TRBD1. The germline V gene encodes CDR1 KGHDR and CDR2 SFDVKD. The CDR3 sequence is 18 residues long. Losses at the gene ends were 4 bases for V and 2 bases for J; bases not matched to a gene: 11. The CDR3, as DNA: TGTGCCACCAGTGACCCCGGGACAGGGGGGCCGAGTCAAGAGACCCAGTACTTC. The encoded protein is CATSDPGTGGPSQETQYF.

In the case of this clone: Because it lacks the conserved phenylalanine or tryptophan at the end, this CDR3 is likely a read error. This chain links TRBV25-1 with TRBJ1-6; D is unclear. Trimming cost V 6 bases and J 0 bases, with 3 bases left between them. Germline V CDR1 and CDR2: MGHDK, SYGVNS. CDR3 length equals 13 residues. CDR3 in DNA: TGTGCCAGCAGCCTCTCCTATAATTCACCCCTCCACCTT. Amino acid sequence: CASSLSYNSPLHL.

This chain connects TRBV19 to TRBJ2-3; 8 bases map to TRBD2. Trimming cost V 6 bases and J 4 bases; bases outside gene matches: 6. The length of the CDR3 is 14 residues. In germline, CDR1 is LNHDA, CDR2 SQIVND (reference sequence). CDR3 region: CASSKRELSDTQYF. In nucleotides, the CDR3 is TGTGCCAGTAGCAAGCGGGAGTTATCAGATACGCAGTATTTT.

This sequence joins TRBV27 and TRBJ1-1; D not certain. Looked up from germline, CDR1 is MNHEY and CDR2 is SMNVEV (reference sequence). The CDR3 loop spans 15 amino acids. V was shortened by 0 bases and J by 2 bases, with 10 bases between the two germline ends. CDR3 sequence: CASSLSRGVNTEAFF. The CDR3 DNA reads TGTGCCAGCAGTTTATCCAGAGGAGTAAACACTGAAGCTTTCTTT.

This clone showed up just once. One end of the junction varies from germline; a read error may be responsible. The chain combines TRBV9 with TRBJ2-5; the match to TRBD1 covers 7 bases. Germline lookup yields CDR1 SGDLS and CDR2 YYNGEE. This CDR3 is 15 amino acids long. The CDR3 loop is CASSPRQGFQGTQYF. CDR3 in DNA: TGTGCCAGCAGCCCCCGACAGGGATTCCAAGGGACCCAGTACTTC.

The CDR3 DNA sequence: TGCAGCGTTGAAGTCCTGCAGGGGGCTAATGAGCAGTTCTTC. This codes for CSVEVLQGANEQFF. The V and J genes are TRBV29-1 and TRBJ2-1; 8 nucleotides agree with TRBD1. The V gene end was trimmed by 1 base and the J gene end by 7 bases; junction bases not matched to a gene: 6. Germline V gene sequence: CDR1 SQVTM, CDR2 ANQGSEA. The CDR3 is 14 residues long.

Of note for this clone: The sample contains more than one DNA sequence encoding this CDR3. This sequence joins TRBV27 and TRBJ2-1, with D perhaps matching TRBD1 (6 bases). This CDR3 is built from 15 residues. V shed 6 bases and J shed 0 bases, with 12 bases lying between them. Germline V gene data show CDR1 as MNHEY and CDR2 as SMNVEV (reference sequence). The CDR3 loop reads CASSFDRSSYNEQFF. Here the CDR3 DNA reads TGTGCCAGCAGCTTTGACAGGAGCTCCTACAATGAGCAGTTCTTC.

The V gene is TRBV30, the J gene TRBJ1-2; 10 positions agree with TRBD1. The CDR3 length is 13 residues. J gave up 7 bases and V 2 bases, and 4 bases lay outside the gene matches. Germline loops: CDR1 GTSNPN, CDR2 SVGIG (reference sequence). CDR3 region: CAWSRGQGVGYTF. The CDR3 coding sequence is TGTGCCTGGAGTCGTGGACAGGGGGTTGGCTACACCTTC.

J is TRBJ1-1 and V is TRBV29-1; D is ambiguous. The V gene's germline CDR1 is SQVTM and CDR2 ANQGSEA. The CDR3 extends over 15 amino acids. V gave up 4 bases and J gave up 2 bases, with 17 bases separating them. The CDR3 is CSVAVRASGNTEAFF. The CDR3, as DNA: TGCAGCGTTGCTGTGAGGGCCAGCGGCAACACTGAAGCTTTCTTT.

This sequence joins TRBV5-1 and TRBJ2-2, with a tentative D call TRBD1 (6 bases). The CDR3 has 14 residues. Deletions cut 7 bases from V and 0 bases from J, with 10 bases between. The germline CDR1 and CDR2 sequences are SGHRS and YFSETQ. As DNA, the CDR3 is TGCGCCAGCCAGGGACACACGAACACCGGGGAGCTGTTTTTT. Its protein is CASQGHTNTGELFF.

CDR3 nucleotides: TGTGCCAGCAGTCTAGACAGCCAACATACCTACGAGCAGTACTTC. It yields the protein CASSLDSQHTYEQYF. V gene TRBV7-2 combines with J gene TRBJ2-7, with D maybe TRBD1 (5 bases). Between the trimmed V and J ends, which lost 6 bases and 2 bases, there was a span of 17 bases. The germline V gene encodes CDR1 SGHTA and CDR2 FQGNSA. This CDR3 comprises 15 residues. The full variable domain, in which reference TRBV7-2 and TRBJ2-7 provide the parts outside the CDR3, is GAGVSQSPSNKVTEKGKDVELRCDPISGHTALYWYRQSLGQGLEFLIYFQGNSAPDKSGLPSDRFSAERTGGSVSTLTIQRTQQEDSAVYLCASSLDSQHTYEQYFGPGTRLTVT.

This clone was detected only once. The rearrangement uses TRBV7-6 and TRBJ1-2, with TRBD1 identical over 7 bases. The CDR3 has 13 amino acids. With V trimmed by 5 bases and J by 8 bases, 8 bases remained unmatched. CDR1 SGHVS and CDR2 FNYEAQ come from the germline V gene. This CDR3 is CASSARQGSGYTF. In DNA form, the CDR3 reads TGTGCCAGCAGCGCCAGACAGGGTTCGGGCTACACCTTC.

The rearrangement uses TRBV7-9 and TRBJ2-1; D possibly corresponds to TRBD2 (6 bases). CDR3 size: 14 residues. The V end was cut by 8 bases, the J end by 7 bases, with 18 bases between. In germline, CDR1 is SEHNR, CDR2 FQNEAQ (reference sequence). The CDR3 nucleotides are TGTGCCAGCGTGGGGCGCCAAGGAGGGAATGAGCAGTTCTTC. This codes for CASVGRQGGNEQFF.

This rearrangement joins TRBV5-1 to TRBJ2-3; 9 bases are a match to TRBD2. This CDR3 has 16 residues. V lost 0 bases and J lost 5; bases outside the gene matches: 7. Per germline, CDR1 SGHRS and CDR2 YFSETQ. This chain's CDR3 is CASSLVASGKGDTQYF. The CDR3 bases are TGCGCCAGCAGCTTGGTGGCTAGCGGGAAGGGAGATACGCAGTATTTT.

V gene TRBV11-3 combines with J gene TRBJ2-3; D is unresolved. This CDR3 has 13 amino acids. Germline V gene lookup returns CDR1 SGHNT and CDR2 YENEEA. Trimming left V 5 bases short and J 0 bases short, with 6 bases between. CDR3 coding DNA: TGTGCCAGCAGCGACACTAGCACAGATACGCAGTATTTT. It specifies CASSDTSTDTQYF.

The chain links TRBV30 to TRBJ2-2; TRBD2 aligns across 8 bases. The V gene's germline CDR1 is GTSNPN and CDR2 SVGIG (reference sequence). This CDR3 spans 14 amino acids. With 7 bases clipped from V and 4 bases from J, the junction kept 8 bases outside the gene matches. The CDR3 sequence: CAFPGGAGTGELFF. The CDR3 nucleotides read TGTGCCTTCCCCGGGGGGGCCGGCACCGGGGAGCTGTTTTTT.

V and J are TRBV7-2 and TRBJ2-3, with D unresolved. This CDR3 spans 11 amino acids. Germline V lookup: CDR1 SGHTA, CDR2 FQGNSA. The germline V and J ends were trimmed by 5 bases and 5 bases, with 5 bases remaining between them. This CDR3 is CASSPQDTQYF. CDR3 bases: TGTGCCAGCAGCCCCCAAGATACGCAGTATTTT.

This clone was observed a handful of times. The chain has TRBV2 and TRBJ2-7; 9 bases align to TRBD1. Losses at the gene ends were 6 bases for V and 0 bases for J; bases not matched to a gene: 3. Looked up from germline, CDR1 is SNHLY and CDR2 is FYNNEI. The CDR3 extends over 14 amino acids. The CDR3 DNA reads TGTGCCAGCAGCGGGACAGGGAGCTCCTACGAGCAGTACTTC. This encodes CASSGTGSSYEQYF. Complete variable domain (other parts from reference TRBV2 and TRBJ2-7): EPEVTQTPSHQVTQMGQEVILRCVPISNHLYFYWYRQILGQKVEFLVSFYNNEISEKSEIFDDQFSVERPDGSNFTLKIRSTKLEDSAMYFCASSGTGSSYEQYFGPGTRLTVT.

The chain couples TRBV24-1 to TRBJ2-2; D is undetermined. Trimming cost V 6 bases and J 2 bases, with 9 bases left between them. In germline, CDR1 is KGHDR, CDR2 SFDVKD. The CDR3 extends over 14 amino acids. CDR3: CATSPAVNTGELFF. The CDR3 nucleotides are TGTGCCACCAGTCCTGCAGTCAACACCGGGGAGCTGTTTTTT.

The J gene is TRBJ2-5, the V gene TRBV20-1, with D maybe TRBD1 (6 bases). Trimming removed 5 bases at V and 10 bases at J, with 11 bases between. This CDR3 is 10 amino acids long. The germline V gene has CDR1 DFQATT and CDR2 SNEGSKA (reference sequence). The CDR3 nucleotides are TGCAGTGCTGCTCACAGGGTCCAGTACTTC. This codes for CSAAHRVQYF.

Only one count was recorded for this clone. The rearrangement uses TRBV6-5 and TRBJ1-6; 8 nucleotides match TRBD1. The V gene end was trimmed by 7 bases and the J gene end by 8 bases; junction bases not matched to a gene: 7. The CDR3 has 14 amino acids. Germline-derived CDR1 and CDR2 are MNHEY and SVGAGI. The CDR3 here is CASTGTGVYSPLHF. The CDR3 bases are TGTGCCAGCACCGGGACAGGCGTTTATTCACCCCTCCACTTT.

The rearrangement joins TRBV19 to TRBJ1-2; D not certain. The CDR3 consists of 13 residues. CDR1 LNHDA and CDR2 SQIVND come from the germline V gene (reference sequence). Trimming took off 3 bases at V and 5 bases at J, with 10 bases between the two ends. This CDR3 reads CASSMSRLYGYTF. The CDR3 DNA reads TGTGCCAGTAGTATGTCCCGGTTATATGGCTACACCTTC.

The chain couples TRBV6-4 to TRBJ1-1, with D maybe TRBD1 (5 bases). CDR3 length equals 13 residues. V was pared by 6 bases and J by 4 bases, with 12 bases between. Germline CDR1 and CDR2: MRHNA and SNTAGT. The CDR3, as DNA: TGTGCCAGCAGAAGCCAGGGAAGCACTGAAGCTTTCTTT. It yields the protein CASRSQGSTEAFF.